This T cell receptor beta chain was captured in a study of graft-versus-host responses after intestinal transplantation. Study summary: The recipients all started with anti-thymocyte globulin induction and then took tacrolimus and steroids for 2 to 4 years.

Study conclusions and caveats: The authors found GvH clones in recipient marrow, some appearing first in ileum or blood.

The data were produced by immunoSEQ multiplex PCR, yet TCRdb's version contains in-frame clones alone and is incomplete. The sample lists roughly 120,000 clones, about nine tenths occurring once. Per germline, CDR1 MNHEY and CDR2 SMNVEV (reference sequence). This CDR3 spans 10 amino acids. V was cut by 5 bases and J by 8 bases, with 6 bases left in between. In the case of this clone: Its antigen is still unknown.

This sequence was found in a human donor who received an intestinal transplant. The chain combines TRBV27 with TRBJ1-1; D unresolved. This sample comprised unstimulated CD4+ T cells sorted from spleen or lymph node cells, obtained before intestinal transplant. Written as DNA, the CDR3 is TGTGCCAGCAGTCCCCTAGAAGCTTTCTTT. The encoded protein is CASSPLEAFF.